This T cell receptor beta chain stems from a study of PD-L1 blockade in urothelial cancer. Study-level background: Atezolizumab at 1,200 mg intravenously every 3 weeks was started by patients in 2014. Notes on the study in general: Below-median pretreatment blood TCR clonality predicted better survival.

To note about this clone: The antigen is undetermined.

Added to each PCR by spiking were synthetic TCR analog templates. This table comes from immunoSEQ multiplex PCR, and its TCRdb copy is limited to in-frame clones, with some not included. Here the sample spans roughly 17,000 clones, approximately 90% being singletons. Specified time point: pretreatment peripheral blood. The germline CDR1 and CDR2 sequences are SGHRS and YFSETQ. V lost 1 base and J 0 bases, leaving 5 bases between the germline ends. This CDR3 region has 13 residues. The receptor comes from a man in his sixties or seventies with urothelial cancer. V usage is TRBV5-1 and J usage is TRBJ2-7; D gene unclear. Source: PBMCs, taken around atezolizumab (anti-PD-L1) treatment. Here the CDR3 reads CASSLPSSYEQYF. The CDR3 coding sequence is TGCGCCAGCAGCTTGCCTAGCTCCTACGAGCAGTACTTC. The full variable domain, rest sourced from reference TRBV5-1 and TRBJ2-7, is KAGVTQTPRYLIKTRGQQVTLSCSPISGHRSVSWYQQTPGQGLQFLFEYFSETQRNKGNFPGRFSGRQFSNSRSEMNVSTLELGDSALYLCASSLPSSYEQYFGPGTRLTVT.